One and the same sample provided the 25 T cell receptor beta chains below, sequenced in a study of T cells in Graves' hyperthyroidism and ophthalmopathy. RNA transcripts gave rise to amplified TCR beta CDR3 regions. First-round RT-PCR of the TCR CDR3 relied on the HTBI primer set. TCRdb itself ran the multiplex PCR reads through MiXCR, one entry per CDR3 protein. The sample contains roughly 840,000 distinct CDR3 sequences, around 38% of which appear only once. The sample consisted of blood. The receptor set was obtained from a man aged 18 to 30 with Graves' hyperthyroidism.

The gene calls are TRBV29-1 and TRBJ1-5; D unresolved. Germline-derived CDR1 and CDR2 are SQVTM and ANQGSEA. Trimming took 8 bases from V and 1 from J, leaving 9 bases between them. This CDR3 has 12 amino acids. The CDR3 loop is CSSDGSNQPQHF. Written as DNA, the CDR3 is TGCAGCTCGGACGGAAGCAATCAGCCCCAGCATTTT.

This clonotype was observed a few times. J is TRBJ2-7 and V is TRBV20-1; 8 bases line up with TRBD2. V lost 5 bases and J lost 2; bases outside the gene matches: 8. This CDR3 is 14 amino acids long. CDR1 and CDR2 from the germline V gene are DFQATT and SNEGSKA (reference sequence). The CDR3 DNA follows: TGCAGTGCTCCGGCCGGGACTAGGGCCTACGAGCAGTACTTC. This codes for CSAPAGTRAYEQYF.

The genes are TRBV10-3 and TRBJ1-4; D is possibly TRBD1 (5 bases). V was clipped by 5 bases and J by 12 bases, with 16 bases between them. Germline values: CDR1 ENHRY, CDR2 SYGVKD. The CDR3 totals 13 residues. The CDR3 bases are TGTGCCATCAGTTCTGGACACTCAAAGGAACTGTTTTTT. Amino acids: CAISSGHSKELFF.

This clonotype came up once. This may arise from a read error, as a much more abundant clone is one base away. The chain joins TRBV14 to TRBJ2-7, with D perhaps TRBD1 (6 bases). The germline gives CDR1 SGHDN, CDR2 FVKESK. CDR3 length: 13 amino acids. V was clipped by 3 bases and J by 7 bases, with 13 bases between them. CDR3 protein: CASSQLSGQEQYF. The CDR3 coding sequence is TGTGCCAGCAGCCAGCTATCCGGACAGGAGCAGTACTTC.

A few counts support this clonotype. This chain uses TRBV4-1 with TRBJ2-7, with D unresolved. Germline V CDR1 and CDR2: MGHRA, YSYEKL. This CDR3 spans 13 amino acids. V was pared by 4 bases and J by 7 bases, with 14 bases between. The CDR3 coding sequence is TGCGCCAGCAGCCTACAGTACCTCGGGGAGCAGTACTTC. Translation: CASSLQYLGEQYF.

This clonotype has ten or more counts. The chain joins TRBV7-2 to TRBJ2-5; D is unclear. The CDR3 covers 13 residues. CDR1 is SGHTA and CDR2 is FQGNSA in the germline V gene. V lost 6 bases and J 5 bases, leaving 13 bases between the germline ends. This CDR3 is CASRTQPSETQYF. CDR3 in DNA: TGTGCCAGCAGAACACAACCCTCGGAGACCCAGTACTTC.

As to this clonotype: A junction end diverges from the germline sequence, so it may reflect a read error. The chain recombines TRBV10-2 with TRBJ2-5; 7 bases agree with TRBD2. This CDR3 has 17 amino acids. Germline V gene data show CDR1 as WSHSY and CDR2 as SAAADI. In DNA form, the CDR3 reads TGTGCCAGCAGTGGGGGGGGGTCCGGAGCGTACCAAGAGACCCAGTACTTC. Amino acids: CASSGGGSGAYQETQYF.

V and J are TRBV25-1 and TRBJ1-2; D remains unclear. The V and J ends lost 5 bases and 8 bases respectively, with 18 bases between them. Per the germline V gene, CDR1 is MGHDK and CDR2 is SYGVNS. There are 14 residues in the CDR3. The CDR3 coding sequence is TGTGCCAGCAGTTACGGGCCTCCGGCGGACGGCTACACCTTC. Its translation: CASSYGPPADGYTF.

About this clonotype itself: With a much larger clone just one base away, this may be a read error. V gene TRBV19 combines with J gene TRBJ1-1, with TRBD1 as a possible D gene (6 bases). This CDR3 has 13 residues. CDR1 LNHDA and CDR2 SQIVND come from the germline V gene (reference sequence). Between the trimmed V and J ends, which lost 2 bases and 8 bases, there was a span of 12 bases. CDR3 DNA sequence: TGTGCCAGTAGTATAAGTCCGGGGGCGGAAGCTTTCTTT. Protein sequence: CASSISPGAEAFF.

The rearrangement joins TRBV6-1 to TRBJ1-1; D unclear. The germline V gene has CDR1 MNHNS and CDR2 SASEGT. The CDR3 sequence is 12 residues long. The CDR3 reads CATRREGTEAFF. DNA of the CDR3: TGTGCAACACGTCGGGAGGGAACTGAAGCTTTCTTT.

As to this clonotype: A much larger clone lies a single base off, so this may be a read error. V is TRBV7-9 and J is TRBJ2-7; 8 nucleotides align to TRBD1. The CDR3 is 13 residues long. V was pared by 6 bases and J by 9 bases, with 10 bases of the junction left unmatched. The germline V gene has CDR1 SEHNR and CDR2 FQNEAQ (reference sequence). CDR3 nucleotide sequence: TGTGCCAGCAGACGACAGGGGCAAGACGGGCAGTACTTC. It specifies CASRRQGQDGQYF.

This clonotype was picked up a small number of times. The chain combines TRBV9 with TRBJ1-1; the D is unclear. Germline CDR1 is SGDLS and CDR2 is YYNGEE. The V gene lost 0 bases and the J gene lost 7 bases, with 10 bases spanning the gap. The CDR3 sequence is 13 residues long. Here the CDR3 DNA reads TGTGCCAGCAGCGTAGGAGGGTCGGGTGAAGCTTTCTTT. Translating gives CASSVGGSGEAFF.

This clonotype was found many times. The chain has TRBV9 and TRBJ2-7, with D unresolved. CDR3 length: 14 amino acids. The germline CDR1 and CDR2 sequences are SGDLS and YYNGEE. V gave up 0 bases and J gave up 2 bases, with 9 bases separating them. In nucleotides, the CDR3 is TGTGCCAGCAGCGTAGGGCAAGACGCCTACGAGCAGTACTTC. It yields the protein CASSVGQDAYEQYF.

The chain couples TRBV6-6 to TRBJ1-5, with 7 bases matching TRBD1. The V segment lost 5 bases and the J segment 1 base; nucleotides outside the gene matches: 5. The CDR3 covers 15 residues. Per the germline V gene, CDR1 is MNHNY and CDR2 is SVGAGI (reference sequence). CDR3 amino acids: CASSGQVGSNQPQHF. DNA for the CDR3: TGTGCCAGCAGTGGACAGGTGGGAAGCAATCAGCCCCAGCATTTT.

Remarks on this clonotype: Sequence at one end of the junction differs from germline and may be a read error. The chain has TRBV10-2 and TRBJ2-7; D unresolved. The V gene's germline CDR1 is WSHSY and CDR2 SAAADI. The CDR3 loop spans 14 amino acids. CDR3 residues: CASHGPGQHNEQYF. DNA of the CDR3: TGTGCCAGTCACGGCCCGGGCCAGCACAACGAGCAGTACTTC.

This sequence joins TRBV10-3 and TRBJ2-7; TRBD1 matches at 7 bases. Trimming removed 6 bases from V and 2 bases from J; junction bases left unmatched: 4. CDR3 length: 13 residues. In germline, CDR1 is ENHRY, CDR2 SYGVKD. CDR3: CAIRPGTAYEQYF. In DNA, the CDR3 is TGTGCCATCAGACCCGGGACAGCCTACGAGCAGTACTTC.

This clonotype was counted only a few times. The rearrangement uses TRBV9 and TRBJ1-1, with D maybe TRBD1 (6 bases). The CDR3 has 14 residues. The V gene's germline CDR1 is SGDLS and CDR2 YYNGEE. Trimming cost V 4 bases and J 2 bases, with 12 bases left between them. The DNA of the CDR3 is TGTGCCAGCAGCCCAGGGGCGCTTAACACTGAAGCTTTCTTT. This codes for CASSPGALNTEAFF. The variable domain in full, completed from reference TRBV9 and TRBJ1-1, reads DSGVTQTPKHLITATGQRVTLRCSPRSGDLSVYWYQQSLDQGLQFLIQYYNGEERAKGNILERFSAQQFPDLHSELNLSSLELGDSALYFCASSPGALNTEAFFGQGTRLTVV.

This clonotype showed up many times. The rearrangement links TRBV20-1 to TRBJ2-5; no reliable D call. The CDR3 sequence is 12 residues long. V lost 6 bases to trimming and J lost 0 bases, with 8 bases between them. The germline V gene has CDR1 DFQATT and CDR2 SNEGSKA (reference sequence). This CDR3 reads CSAPTYQETQYF. The CDR3, as DNA: TGCAGTGCCCCGACGTACCAAGAGACCCAGTACTTC.

About this clonotype itself: A read error is possible here, since a much larger clone lies one base away. The chain uses TRBV3-1 and TRBJ1-2, with 10 bases fitting TRBD1. CDR3 length equals 15 residues. V trimming: 4 bases; J trimming: 3 bases; junction bases outside the gene matches: 5. The germline gives CDR1 LGHDT, CDR2 YNNKEL (reference sequence). The CDR3, as DNA: TGTGCCAGCAGCCCTCGGACAGGGGGTGACTATGGCTACACCTTC. This translates into CASSPRTGGDYGYTF.

V gene TRBV9 combines with J gene TRBJ1-2, with 9 bases identical to TRBD1. With V trimmed by 3 bases and J by 7 bases, 7 bases remained unmatched. This CDR3 spans 14 amino acids. Germline CDR1 is SGDLS and CDR2 is YYNGEE. The CDR3 nucleotides read TGTGCCAGCAGCGCGACAGGGGGAATTGGTGGCTACACCTTC. Amino acid sequence: CASSATGGIGGYTF.

The chain couples TRBV7-8 to TRBJ1-2; possible D gene TRBD1, 5 bases. Germline V gives CDR1 SGHVS, CDR2 FQNEAQ. The CDR3 length is 14 residues. Deletions cut 3 bases from V and 4 bases from J, with 12 bases between. The CDR3: CASSFGGIGYGYTF. DNA of the CDR3: TGTGCCAGCAGCTTCGGGGGGATCGGCTATGGCTACACCTTC.

The genes are TRBV29-1 and TRBJ2-7; 11 bases match TRBD2. With 7 bases clipped from V and 7 bases from J, the junction kept 6 bases outside the gene matches. CDR3 length: 12 residues. CDR1 is SQVTM, CDR2 ANQGSEA, per germline. The CDR3 coding sequence is TGCAGCGCTGCGGGACTAGCGGATGAGCAGTACTTC. Residues: CSAAGLADEQYF.

This clonotype came up many times. This rearrangement joins TRBV6-6 to TRBJ2-2, with D possibly matching TRBD2 (6 bases). This CDR3 comprises 14 residues. Germline V gene data show CDR1 as MNHNY and CDR2 as SVGAGI (reference sequence). Trimming pared 6 bases from V and 6 bases from J, leaving 14 bases between. CDR3 sequence reads: CASSLGLVAGELFF. CDR3 coding DNA: TGTGCCAGCAGCCTGGGACTGGTGGCCGGGGAGCTGTTTTTT.

This clonotype was recorded at least ten times. V gene TRBV6-1 combines with J gene TRBJ1-6, with 7 positions matching TRBD1. The CDR3 is made up of 14 amino acids. Germline loops: CDR1 MNHNS, CDR2 SASEGT. J lost 7 bases, V lost 6 bases, and 6 bases had no gene match. CDR3 sequence: CASRTGQRNSPLHF. DNA of the CDR3: TGTGCCAGCAGAACGGGACAGAGAAATTCACCCCTCCACTTT.

The sample holds a few counts of this clonotype. The chain employs TRBV12-3 or TRBV12-4 and TRBJ2-5, with 10 bases that match TRBD1. This CDR3 has 17 residues. The V gene end was trimmed by 5 bases and the J gene end by 1 base; junction bases not matched to a gene: 10. This chain's CDR3 is CASSDGTGTGVQETQYF. In DNA, the CDR3 is TGTGCCAGCAGTGACGGTACCGGGACAGGGGTCCAAGAGACCCAGTACTTC.